A selection of T cell receptor beta chains follows, all from one sample in a study of OX40 agonist ivuxolimab in advanced cancers. TCRdb's copy holds only in-frame clones and misses some; the assay was immunoSEQ multiplex PCR. This sample yields some 95,000 clones, of which approximately 85% are seen a single time; 3% to 4% belongs to the top ten. The sequenced sample was CD4+ or CD8+ T cells sorted from blood, obtained in a trial of the OX40 agonist ivuxolimab. The origin of the receptors is an adult with an advanced solid tumor such as melanoma, head and neck, liver or kidney cancer. CDR3s include the opening cysteine and the closing phenylalanine or tryptophan. D genes are given only for firm matches. Clone size is shown for a subset of rows, as once, few, many or a class of expanded clone.

D gene: .; J gene: TRBJ2-3; V gene: TRBV9; clone size: .; CDR3 DNA: TGTGCCAGCAGCGTAGCTGGGAGGGGGGCAGATACGCAGTATTTT; CDR3 protein: CASSVAGRGADTQYF
D gene: .; J gene: TRBJ2-5; V gene: TRBV5-4; clone size: .; CDR3 DNA: TGTGCCAGCAGCCTTTTGACGGAGACCCAGTACTTC; CDR3 protein: CASSLLTETQYF
D gene: .; J gene: TRBJ1-5; V gene: TRBV19; clone size: .; CDR3 DNA: TGTGCCAGTAGTATCGCTAGGGAACAGCCCCAGCATTTT; CDR3 protein: CASSIAREQPQHF
D gene: .; J gene: TRBJ1-5; V gene: TRBV6-1; clone size: few; CDR3 DNA: TGTGCCAGCACCCGGGGGAGTTATTCGACCCAGCATTTT; CDR3 protein: CASTRGSYSTQHF
D gene: .; J gene: TRBJ2-1; V gene: TRBV11-3; clone size: .; CDR3 DNA: TGTGCCAGCAGCGGAGATCGTGGTGAGCAGTTCTTC; CDR3 protein: CASSGDRGEQFF
D gene: .; J gene: TRBJ2-3; V gene: TRBV15; clone size: .; CDR3 DNA: TGTGCCACCAGCAGAGATCGTCGGGCGGGCGGGGATACGCAGTATTTT; CDR3 protein: CATSRDRRAGGDTQYF
D gene: .; J gene: TRBJ2-7; V gene: TRBV28; clone size: .; CDR3 DNA: TGTGCCAGCAGTTTACCCCTTAGTGGGGAGCAGTACTTC; CDR3 protein: CASSLPLSGEQYF
D gene: TRBD1; J gene: TRBJ1-1; V gene: TRBV27; clone size: .; CDR3 DNA: TGTGCCAGCAGTCCCGGACAGGGCCCTGAAGCTTTCTTT; CDR3 protein: CASSPGQGPEAFF
D gene: .; J gene: TRBJ1-1; V gene: TRBV5-5; clone size: .; CDR3 DNA: TGTGCCAGCAGCTTAGGAGTTATTCCTGAAGCTTTCTTT; CDR3 protein: CASSLGVIPEAFF
D gene: .; J gene: TRBJ2-7; V gene: TRBV7-9; clone size: .; CDR3 DNA: TGTGCCAGCAGCCATGGATCCTACGAGCAGTACTTC; CDR3 protein: CASSHGSYEQYF
D gene: .; J gene: TRBJ2-7; V gene: TRBV6-5; clone size: .; CDR3 DNA: TGTGCCAGCAGTTCCTCGTTATCCTACGAGCAGTACTTC; CDR3 protein: CASSSSLSYEQYF
D gene: .; J gene: TRBJ2-5; V gene: TRBV6-1; clone size: .; CDR3 DNA: TGTGCCAGCACTAGGCACCACCAAGAGACCCAGTACTTC; CDR3 protein: CASTRHHQETQYF
D gene: .; J gene: TRBJ1-2; V gene: TRBV30; clone size: .; CDR3 DNA: TGTGCCTGGAGTGTACTGAGCATTAGCTATGGCTACACCTTC; CDR3 protein: CAWSVLSISYGYTF
D gene: .; J gene: TRBJ2-5; V gene: TRBV28; clone size: .; CDR3 DNA: TGTGCCAGCAGAGGAGGGGAAGAGACCCAGTACTTC; CDR3 protein: CASRGGEETQYF
D gene: .; J gene: TRBJ1-1; V gene: TRBV30; clone size: .; CDR3 DNA: TGTGCCTGGAGTGACACTCCGAACACTGAAGCTTTCTTT; CDR3 protein: CAWSDTPNTEAFF
D gene: TRBD1; J gene: TRBJ2-5; V gene: TRBV13; clone size: once; CDR3 DNA: TGTGCCAGCAGCTCCTCAGGGGGCGTAAAGACCCAGTACTTC; CDR3 protein: CASSSSGGVKTQYF
D gene: TRBD1; J gene: TRBJ1-6; V gene: TRBV6-5; clone size: few; CDR3 DNA: TGTGCCAGCAGCCTGACAGGGGACCCTAATTCACCCCTCCACTTT; CDR3 protein: CASSLTGDPNSPLHF
D gene: .; J gene: TRBJ2-1; V gene: TRBV12-5; clone size: .; CDR3 DNA: TGTGCTAGTGGTACGACAGTGCTCAGCTCCTACAATGAGCAGTTCTTC; CDR3 protein: CASGTTVLSSYNEQFF
D gene: TRBD1; J gene: TRBJ2-7; V gene: TRBV10-3; clone size: once; CDR3 DNA: TGTGCCATACAAGAACCGGGACAGAGGACCGAGCAGTACTTC; CDR3 protein: CAIQEPGQRTEQYF
D gene: .; J gene: TRBJ1-1; V gene: TRBV28; clone size: .; CDR3 DNA: TGTGCCAGCAGCGCGGGTCCCAACACTGAAGCTTTCTTT; CDR3 protein: CASSAGPNTEAFF
D gene: .; J gene: TRBJ2-2; V gene: TRBV7-3; clone size: .; CDR3 DNA: TGTGCCAGCAGCTTAGGACCAGACACCGGGGAGCTGTTTTTT; CDR3 protein: CASSLGPDTGELFF
D gene: .; J gene: TRBJ2-7; V gene: TRBV27; clone size: once; CDR3 DNA: TGTGCCAGCAGTTCCCTACAGGGTGACTCCTACGAGCAGTACTTC; CDR3 protein: CASSSLQGDSYEQYF
D gene: TRBD2; J gene: TRBJ2-7; V gene: TRBV6-5; clone size: .; CDR3 DNA: TGTGCCAGCAGTTACGGGGTAGCGGGAGCCTGGGAGCAGTACTTC; CDR3 protein: CASSYGVAGAWEQYF
D gene: TRBD2; J gene: TRBJ2-1; V gene: TRBV14; clone size: .; CDR3 DNA: TGTGCCAGCAGCTCACGACTAGCGGGAGCTTTAAGGCAGTTCTTC; CDR3 protein: CASSSRLAGALRQFF